A single sample gave rise to the 15 T cell receptor beta chains below, sequenced in a study of shared clonotypes between healthy human individuals. CD45RO-negative cells were positively selected for CCR7, leaving out terminally differentiated effector memory CD45RA+ cells. Clones were read by immunoSEQ multiplex PCR, and TCRdb kept only the in-frame ones, dropping some. The sample holds about 2,200,000 clones, about 92% seen once. Material for sequencing was naive CD8+ T cells from PBMCs. The receptor source for this set is a man between 18 and 35 years old in good health. Some clones in this sample may be carry-over from other donors' samples.

Turning to this clone: The sample has other DNA sequences that encode this CDR3 too. The rearrangement uses TRBV5-1 and TRBJ1-1; 9 nucleotides line up with TRBD1. V was pared by 5 bases and J by 4 bases, with 9 bases of the junction left unmatched. Germline V gene sequence: CDR1 SGHRS, CDR2 YFSETQ. This CDR3 is built from 15 residues. CDR3: CASSLTGGAGTEAFF. The CDR3 region has the DNA TGCGCCAGCAGTCTGACAGGGGGTGCGGGCACTGAAGCTTTCTTT.

A word on this clone: Other DNA sequences in this specimen translate into the identical CDR3. This chain uses TRBV29-1 with TRBJ2-1; D is unresolved. CDR1 is SQVTM and CDR2 is ANQGSEA in the germline V gene. CDR3 length equals 10 residues. V was shortened by 5 bases and J by 4 bases, with 3 bases between the two germline ends. The CDR3 DNA reads as TGCAGCGTTCTATACAATGAGCAGTTCTTC. Its translation is CSVLYNEQFF.

This sequence joins TRBV7-8 and TRBJ1-1; tentatively, D is TRBD1 (6 bases). The germline V gene encodes CDR1 SGHVS and CDR2 FQNEAQ. The V and J ends lost 0 bases and 5 bases respectively, with 10 bases between them. This CDR3 is built from 14 residues. CDR3 protein: CASSLARGTTEAFF. CDR3 in DNA: TGTGCCAGCAGCTTAGCCAGGGGCACGACTGAAGCTTTCTTT.

This chain connects TRBV11-2 to TRBJ1-1; D ambiguous. This CDR3 has 13 residues. The germline V and J ends were trimmed by 5 bases and 1 base, with 8 bases remaining between them. Germline V gene data show CDR1 as SGHAT and CDR2 as FQNNGV. CDR3 nucleotide sequence: TGTGCCAGCAGCGGCCGGGGGAACACTGAAGCTTTCTTT. Protein sequence: CASSGRGNTEAFF.

V gene TRBV2 combines with J gene TRBJ2-7; D is uncertain. This CDR3 comprises 12 residues. Germline V gene sequence: CDR1 SNHLY, CDR2 FYNNEI. With 7 bases removed from V and 2 bases from J, the gap between germline ends came to 9 bases. CDR3 nucleotides: TGTGCCAGCACCAGGCCCCCCTACGAGCAGTACTTC. It translates to CASTRPPYEQYF.

This rearrangement joins TRBV6-5 to TRBJ2-7; perhaps TRBD2 as D (6 bases). The germline V gene has CDR1 MNHEY and CDR2 SVGAGI. Trimming removed 0 bases from V and 3 bases from J, with 12 bases in between. The CDR3 totals 15 residues. The CDR3 is CASSYSPGLNYEQYF. For the CDR3, the DNA is TGTGCCAGCAGTTACTCTCCGGGACTCAACTACGAGCAGTACTTC.

The chain recombines TRBV28 with TRBJ2-1; a weak D match, TRBD2 (6 bases). Germline CDR1 MDHEN, CDR2 SYDVKM. The V and J ends lost 6 bases and 5 bases respectively, with 11 bases between them. The CDR3 consists of 13 residues. The CDR3 loop reads CASRVPGDNEQFF. The CDR3 DNA reads TGTGCCAGCAGGGTACCGGGGGACAATGAGCAGTTCTTC.

CDR3 amino acids: CASSQLPYNEQFF. CDR3 bases: TGTGCCAGCAGCCAACTTCCGTACAATGAGCAGTTCTTC. The rearrangement uses TRBV5-8 and TRBJ2-1, with D unresolved. The germline CDR1 and CDR2 sequences are SGHTS and YDEGEE. The CDR3 is 13 residues long. Trimming shortened V by 4 bases and J by 4 bases, and 9 bases separated the two germline ends.

This clone was detected once. The rearrangement links TRBV7-9 to TRBJ2-7; tentatively, D is TRBD2 (7 bases). From germline, CDR1 is SEHNR and CDR2 FQNEAQ (reference sequence). This CDR3 has 16 residues. V was trimmed by 5 bases and J by 2 bases, leaving 19 bases between them. The CDR3 region is CASSQARGGLTYEQYF. The CDR3 DNA follows: TGTGCCAGCAGCCAAGCCCGCGGGGGCCTAACCTACGAGCAGTACTTC.

V is TRBV4-1 and J is TRBJ2-1, with D possibly being TRBD1 or TRBD2 (5 bases each). CDR1 MGHRA and CDR2 YSYEKL come from the germline V gene. CDR3 length: 17 residues. V was shortened by 1 base and J by 0 bases, with 13 bases between the two germline ends. CDR3 bases: TGCGCCAGCAGCCAAGTTACGGGGACGTACTCCTACAATGAGCAGTTCTTC. Its protein product is CASSQVTGTYSYNEQFF.

The gene calls are TRBV5-8 and TRBJ2-5, with D perhaps TRBD2 (7 bases). Trimming removed 6 bases from V and 5 bases from J, with 14 bases in between. Looked up from germline, CDR1 is SGHTS and CDR2 is YDEGEE. The CDR3 totals 13 residues. The CDR3 bases are TGTGCCAGCAATAACAGGGAGGGGGAGACCCAGTACTTC. Translated, it gives CASNNREGETQYF.

The V and J genes are TRBV7-9 and TRBJ2-5; TRBD2 aligns across 7 bases. Germline V gene data show CDR1 as SEHNR and CDR2 as FQNEAQ (reference sequence). V trimming: 4 bases; J trimming: 2 bases; junction bases outside the gene matches: 4. CDR3 length: 14 amino acids. The CDR3: CASSSGSGQETQYF. The CDR3 coding sequence is TGTGCCAGCAGCTCGGGTAGCGGGCAAGAGACCCAGTACTTC. Together with reference TRBV7-9 and TRBJ2-5, the CDR3 gives the full variable domain: DTGVSQNPRHKITKRGQNVTFRCDPISEHNRLYWYRQTLGQGPEFLTYFQNEAQLEKSRLLSDRFSAERPKGSFSTLEIQRTEQGDSAMYLCASSSGSGQETQYFGPGTRLLVL.

This clone was recorded a few times. The gene calls are TRBV10-3 and TRBJ1-5; weak D call: TRBD1 (6 bases). This CDR3 has 16 amino acids. Germline lookup yields CDR1 ENHRY and CDR2 SYGVKD. V gave up 1 base and J gave up 6 bases, with 16 bases separating them. The CDR3 loop reads CAISELFGGYGQPQHF. The CDR3 region has the DNA TGTGCCATCAGTGAGTTGTTCGGGGGCTACGGTCAGCCCCAGCATTTT.

The V gene is TRBV7-6, the J gene TRBJ2-1; 10 bases agree with TRBD1. The CDR3 spans 16 residues. Looked up from germline, CDR1 is SGHVS and CDR2 is FNYEAQ. V shed 5 bases and J 2 bases; nucleotides not matched to a gene: 6. CDR3: CASSLGTGVAYNEQFF. Here the CDR3 DNA reads TGTGCCAGCAGCCTGGGGACAGGGGTAGCCTACAATGAGCAGTTCTTC. Variable domain in full (rest from reference TRBV7-6 and TRBJ2-1): GAGVSQSPRYKVTKRGQDVALRCDPISGHVSLYWYRQALGQGPEFLTYFNYEAQQDKSGLPNDRFSAERPEGSISTLTIQRTEQRDSAMYRCASSLGTGVAYNEQFFGPGTRLTVL.

V gene TRBV19 combines with J gene TRBJ1-1; the D is unclear. V was trimmed by 5 bases and J by 4 bases, leaving 11 bases between them. This CDR3 contains 13 residues. The germline V gene has CDR1 LNHDA and CDR2 SQIVND (reference sequence). The CDR3 sequence: CASSLPGSTEAFF. The CDR3 DNA reads TGTGCCAGTAGTTTACCGGGTAGCACTGAAGCTTTCTTT.